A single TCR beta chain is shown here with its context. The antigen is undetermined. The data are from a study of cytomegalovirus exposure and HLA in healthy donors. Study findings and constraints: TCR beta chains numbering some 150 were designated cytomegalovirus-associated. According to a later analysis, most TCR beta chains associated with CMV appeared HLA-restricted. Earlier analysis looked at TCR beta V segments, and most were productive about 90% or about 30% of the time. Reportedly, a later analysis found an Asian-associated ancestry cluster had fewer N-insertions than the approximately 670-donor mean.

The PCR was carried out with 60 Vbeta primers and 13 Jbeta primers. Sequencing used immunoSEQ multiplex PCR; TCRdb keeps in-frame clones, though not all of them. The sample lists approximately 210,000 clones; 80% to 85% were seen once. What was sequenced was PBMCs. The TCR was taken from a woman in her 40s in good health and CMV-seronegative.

CDR3 loop: CASSFGGVLNEQFF. Written as DNA, the CDR3 is TGTGCCAGCAGCTTTGGGGGGGTGTTGAATGAGCAGTTCTTC. The gene calls are TRBV11-3 and TRBJ2-1; TRBD2 agrees at 7 bases. Germline V CDR1 and CDR2: SGHNT, YENEEA. The CDR3 spans 14 residues. V lost 3 bases and J lost 7; bases outside the gene matches: 6.